One and the same sample provided the 28 T cell receptor beta chains below, sequenced in a study of vaccination and CD4 T cells after COVID-19. The Oncomine TCR Beta short-read assay sequenced DNA from cultured CD4+ T cells. In TCRdb, the PCR reads were re-called with MiXCR into one record per CDR3 protein. The sample yields more than 6,500 distinct CDR3 sequences, roughly 38% seen once. The treatment is: approximately nine-day PBMC culture with coronavirus spike peptide pools or control peptides (ViraFEST assay). An unexposed donor provided the CD4+ T cells, which were collected before the COVID-19 pandemic (2011-2018). Their recognized antigens are unknown. Material: CD4+ T cells from blood, cultured in vitro. Receptors were obtained from a human donor in good health.

The J gene is TRBJ1-2, the V gene TRBV7-2; possible D gene TRBD1, 6 bases. This CDR3 comprises 14 residues. Trimming pared 3 bases from V and 6 bases from J, leaving 14 bases between. Germline V gene data show CDR1 as SGHTA and CDR2 as FQGNSA. CDR3 in amino acids: CASSFRGGPDGYTF. As DNA, the CDR3 is TGTGCCAGCAGCTTTAGGGGGGGCCCGGATGGCTACACCTTC.

The gene calls are TRBV6-1 and TRBJ2-5, with TRBD1 identical over 11 bases. The length of the CDR3 is 15 residues. Germline CDR1 and CDR2: MNHNS and SASEGT. After removal of 6 bases from V and 4 bases from J, the junction contained 7 bases not matched to a gene. DNA of the CDR3: TGTGCCAGCAGCCACCGGACAGGGGGCGCAGAGACCCAGTACTTC. Protein product: CASSHRTGGAETQYF.

The rearrangement joins TRBV6-1 to TRBJ1-2; no reliable D call. The CDR3 sequence is 13 residues long. From germline, CDR1 is MNHNS and CDR2 SASEGT. Trimming took 1 base from V and 5 from J, leaving 8 bases between them. The CDR3 here is CASSEGPQYGYTF. The CDR3, as DNA: TGTGCCAGCAGTGAAGGGCCGCAATATGGCTACACCTTC.

The rearrangement joins TRBV20-1 to TRBJ2-2, with a tentative D call TRBD2 (6 bases). Trimming removed 0 bases from V and 0 bases from J, with 14 bases in between. This CDR3 has 17 amino acids. Germline CDR1 and CDR2: DFQATT and SNEGSKA (reference sequence). The CDR3 nucleotides read TGCAGTGCTAGAGATACCCAAAGACTAGCGAACACCGGGGAGCTGTTTTTT. Its protein is CSARDTQRLANTGELFF.

The gene calls are TRBV19 and TRBJ2-7, with D possibly being TRBD2 (6 bases). Germline-derived CDR1 and CDR2 are LNHDA and SQIVND (reference sequence). V was trimmed by 5 bases and J by 1 base, leaving 6 bases between them. The CDR3 is made up of 12 amino acids. CDR3 coding DNA: TGTGCCAGTAGTGGGGGGTCCTACGAGCAGTACTTC. This encodes CASSGGSYEQYF.

The chain uses TRBV6-5 and TRBJ2-1, with 8 bases aligning to TRBD2. V was clipped by 4 bases and J by 10 bases; unmatched bases: 15. The CDR3 loop spans 16 amino acids. The germline V gene encodes CDR1 MNHEY and CDR2 SVGAGI. The CDR3 bases are TGTGCCAGCAGTTCCCCCGGGCGAGCGGGGGTCGGGGAGCAGTTCTTC. Translated: CASSSPGRAGVGEQFF.

CDR3 sequence: CASTPNNQRVYQETQYF. The CDR3, as DNA: TGTGCCAGCACCCCAAACAACCAGCGGGTGTACCAAGAGACCCAGTACTTC. The rearrangement links TRBV21-1 to TRBJ2-5; TRBD2, the table's D call, lacks a check against the DNA. TRBV21-1 is tagged as a pseudogene. The CDR3 covers 17 residues.

This clonotype was seen a handful of times. The CDR3 region has the DNA TGTGCCAGTAGTTCGCCGGGACTTAACTATGGCTACACCTTC. It yields the protein CASSSPGLNYGYTF. The chain employs TRBV19 and TRBJ1-2, with D possibly being TRBD1 (5 bases). The germline gives CDR1 LNHDA, CDR2 SQIVND (reference sequence). Trimming pared 5 bases from V and 1 base from J, leaving 11 bases between. CDR3 size: 14 residues.

This clonotype was seen just once. This rearrangement joins TRBV9 to TRBJ1-2; D not resolved. CDR1 SGDLS and CDR2 YYNGEE come from the germline V gene. The CDR3 covers 15 residues. The ends were cut back, 0 bases at V and 0 bases at J, with 9 bases in the middle. CDR3 in amino acids: CASSVGNLANYGYTF. The CDR3 region has the DNA TGTGCCAGCAGCGTAGGAAATCTAGCTAACTATGGCTACACCTTC.

V is TRBV7-2 and J is TRBJ2-1; TRBD1 is a possible D gene (5 bases). Germline CDR1 reads SGHTA; CDR2 reads FQGNSA. Between the trimmed V and J ends, which lost 3 bases and 9 bases, there was a span of 12 bases. The CDR3 contains 13 residues. The DNA for the CDR3 is TGTGCCAGCAGCTTTGACAGTTCGGGTGAGCAGTTCTTC. This translates into CASSFDSSGEQFF.

The chain couples TRBV5-1 to TRBJ1-2; no definite D call. Trimming shortened V by 1 base and J by 8 bases, and 12 bases separated the two germline ends. Germline CDR1 SGHRS, CDR2 YFSETQ. This CDR3 has 13 amino acids. CDR3 protein: CASSLTDKSGYTF. The CDR3 coding sequence is TGCGCCAGCAGCTTGACCGACAAATCCGGCTACACCTTC.

Relative to its sample, this clonotype is medium-sized. V usage is TRBV6-1 and J usage is TRBJ1-5; D gene uncertain. This CDR3 is 14 amino acids long. V was cut by 6 bases and J by 0 bases, with 9 bases left in between. The germline V gene has CDR1 MNHNS and CDR2 SASEGT. The CDR3 DNA reads TGTGCCAGCAGGGACGGTAATAGCAATCAGCCCCAGCATTTT. Its protein product is CASRDGNSNQPQHF.

This clonotype has more than one count but fewer than ten. The CDR3 reads CATSRETGGTGELFF. CDR3 nucleotides: TGTGCCACCAGCAGAGAGACAGGGGGCACCGGGGAGCTGTTTTTT. V and J are TRBV15 and TRBJ2-2; 9 nucleotides line up with TRBD1. Per the germline V gene, CDR1 is LNHNV and CDR2 is YYDKDF (reference sequence). The CDR3 has 15 amino acids. With V trimmed by 0 bases and J by 4 bases, 0 bases remained unmatched.

The gene calls are TRBV2 and TRBJ2-1; D is perhaps TRBD1 or TRBD2 (6 bases each). CDR1 and CDR2 (germline): SNHLY, FYNNEI. This CDR3 contains 16 residues. V was trimmed by 2 bases and J by 6 bases, leaving 17 bases between them. The CDR3 nucleotides are TGTGCCAGCAGTGAACGGGGGCCGGGACCGATCAATGAGCAGTTCTTC. Translation: CASSERGPGPINEQFF.

The chain recombines TRBV6-1 with TRBJ1-5; D not resolved. Germline values: CDR1 MNHNS, CDR2 SASEGT. CDR3 size: 16 residues. V was pared by 0 bases and J by 9 bases, with 18 bases between. The CDR3 loop is CASSEAGPFGHRPQHF. CDR3 bases: TGTGCCAGCAGTGAAGCCGGGCCATTCGGCCATCGGCCCCAGCATTTT.

The chain carries TRBV7-9 and TRBJ1-2, with TRBD1 identical over 7 bases. This CDR3 has 18 amino acids. Germline CDR1 SEHNR, CDR2 FQNEAQ (reference sequence). The V gene end was trimmed by 2 bases and the J gene end by 4 bases; junction bases not matched to a gene: 16. CDR3 coding DNA: TGTGCCAGCAGCTTATTCGTGGACAGGTCCCGATGGGGCTATGGCTACACCTTC. Translation gives CASSLFVDRSRWGYGYTF.

V gene TRBV2 combines with J gene TRBJ2-7; D is perhaps TRBD1 or TRBD2 (5 bases each). CDR3 length: 15 residues. The V end was cut by 6 bases, the J end by 3 bases, with 18 bases between. CDR1 is SNHLY, CDR2 FYNNEI, per germline. CDR3 in DNA: TGTGCCAGCAGGTTAGAGGGGAATCCCCTCTACGAGCAGTACTTC. Translation gives CASRLEGNPLYEQYF.

This clonotype showed up just a few times. The rearrangement joins TRBV10-3 to TRBJ1-2, with TRBD1 identical over 8 bases. The CDR3 totals 15 residues. Germline V gene lookup returns CDR1 ENHRY and CDR2 SYGVKD. J lost 4 bases, V lost 2 bases, and 6 bases had no gene match. The CDR3 reads CAISERDRGIYGYTF. As DNA, the CDR3 is TGTGCCATCAGTGAGCGAGACAGGGGCATCTATGGCTACACCTTC.

The chain has TRBV28 and TRBJ1-6; no reliable D call. CDR1 is MDHEN and CDR2 is SYDVKM in the germline V gene. V lost 4 bases, J lost 9 bases, and 7 bases lay in between. The CDR3 contains 12 residues. CDR3 bases: TGTGCCAGCAGTTCAGGAGGTTCACCCCTCCACTTT. It codes for CASSSGGSPLHF.

This clonotype was counted a few times. V usage is TRBV4-3 and J usage is TRBJ2-7; D unresolved. Germline V lookup: CDR1 LGHNA, CDR2 YSLEER. V dropped 0 bases and J dropped 1 base, with 4 bases sitting between them. The CDR3 is 13 residues long. This CDR3 reads CASSQDISYEQYF. The DNA for the CDR3 is TGCGCCAGCAGCCAAGATATTTCCTACGAGCAGTACTTC.

The chain combines TRBV4-1 with TRBJ2-1, with a tentative D call TRBD1 (5 bases). The CDR3 is 13 amino acids. The germline V and J ends were trimmed by 4 bases and 5 bases, with 9 bases remaining between them. Germline-derived CDR1 and CDR2 are MGHRA and YSYEKL. The CDR3, as DNA: TGCGCCAGCAGCCGTTCCAGGGACAATGAGCAGTTCTTC. Encoded protein: CASSRSRDNEQFF.

This clonotype turned up a few times. Here the CDR3 DNA reads TGTGCCAGCGCACGGACTAGCGGGTGGGGCACAGATACGCAGTATTTT. Protein: CASARTSGWGTDTQYF. J is TRBJ2-3 and V is TRBV2, with 11 bases fitting TRBD2. V shed 8 bases, J shed 1 base, and the junction held 8 bases outside the gene matches. Looked up from germline, CDR1 is SNHLY and CDR2 is FYNNEI. This CDR3 region has 16 residues.

V is TRBV6-2 or TRBV6-3 and J is TRBJ2-3, with 9 bases matching TRBD2. CDR3 length: 14 amino acids. V shed 5 bases and J 12 bases; nucleotides not matched to a gene: 12. Germline V gene lookup returns CDR1 MNHEY and CDR2 SVGEGT. The chain's CDR3 is CASSNPGGLAQQYF. The CDR3 DNA reads as TGTGCCAGCAGTAACCCCGGGGGACTAGCTCAACAGTATTTT.

There are a few counts of this clonotype. The chain links TRBV20-1 to TRBJ1-2; unclear D gene. The length of the CDR3 is 12 residues. Germline V gene sequence: CDR1 DFQATT, CDR2 SNEGSKA (reference sequence). V dropped 3 bases and J dropped 2 bases, with 7 bases sitting between them. The CDR3 DNA follows: TGCAGTGCTAGTGATTCGAACTATGGCTACACCTTC. Its translation is CSASDSNYGYTF.

The rearrangement uses TRBV7-8 and TRBJ2-7; 11 bases are a match to TRBD2. CDR3 length: 15 residues. Germline V lookup: CDR1 SGHVS, CDR2 FQNEAQ. Unmatched junction bases numbered 4, after V lost 4 bases and J lost 2 bases. The CDR3 nucleotides are TGTGCCAGCAGCTCCCTAGCGGGGGGACCCTACGAGCAGTACTTC. This sequence encodes CASSSLAGGPYEQYF. Together with reference TRBV7-8 and TRBJ2-7, the CDR3 gives the full variable domain: GAGVSQSPRYKVAKRGQDVALRCDPISGHVSLFWYQQALGQGPEFLTYFQNEAQLDKSGLPSDRFFAERPEGSVSTLKIQRTQQEDSAVYLCASSSLAGGPYEQYFGPGTRLTVT.

By share of the sample, this clonotype is medium-sized (0.01 to 0.1%). The rearrangement links TRBV2 to TRBJ1-2; the match to TRBD1 covers 9 bases. The V gene's germline CDR1 is SNHLY and CDR2 FYNNEI. Trimming took 4 bases from V and 8 from J; bases not matched to a gene: 8. The CDR3 is 14 residues long. The CDR3 reads CASSVEVGTGGYTF. CDR3 sequence (DNA): TGTGCCAGCAGTGTTGAGGTGGGGACAGGGGGCTACACCTTC.

With respect to this clonotype: Since the CDR3 does not end with the conserved phenylalanine or tryptophan, this likely comes from a read error. The chain combines TRBV6-2 or TRBV6-3 with TRBJ2-7; 7 nucleotides agree with TRBD1. Germline lookup yields CDR1 MNHEY and CDR2 SVGEGT. J gave up 2 bases and V 2 bases, and 3 bases lay outside the gene matches. CDR3 length: 14 residues. CDR3 bases: TGTGCCAGCAGTTACCCAGGGGGAGCCTACGAGCAGTACCTC. Translating gives CASSYPGGAYEQYL.

The V and J genes are TRBV6-1 and TRBJ2-2; D ambiguous. This CDR3 spans 16 amino acids. V was shortened by 3 bases and J by 2 bases, with 13 bases between the two germline ends. Germline V CDR1 and CDR2: MNHNS, SASEGT. The DNA for the CDR3 is TGTGCCAGCAGTGAGGTCCCCCCATCCAACACCGGGGAGCTGTTTTTT. Translated: CASSEVPPSNTGELFF.